This TCR beta chain appears in the sequencing data of a study of vaccination effects on CD4 cells after COVID-19. Study-wide findings and caveats: In vaccinees who were healthy, merely 1 out of 255 vaccine-induced clones cross-reacted with common cold coronaviruses.

The data were produced by immunoSEQ multiplex PCR, yet TCRdb's version contains in-frame clones alone and is incomplete. The sample lists some 8,000 clones, approximately 75% occurring once. Worth noting for this clone: Its antigen remains unknown.

V lost 4 bases to trimming and J lost 6 bases, with 12 bases between them. This CDR3 has 14 residues. Germline lookup yields CDR1 SGHVS and CDR2 FNYEAQ. Sequencing in the ViraFEST assay came after antigen-specific CD4+ T cells had been expanded with viral peptide pools, which were used to stimulate PBMC. It was after roughly ten days of culture that CD4+ T cells were isolated. Nucleocapsid antibodies were negative in the vaccine recipients, who had never had SARS-CoV-2 infection. The authors exchanged half the medium for IL-2 medium on days 3 and 7. The V call is TRBV7-6, the J call TRBJ2-2; D perhaps matches TRBD2 (6 bases). The sequencing here drew on CD4+ T cells from PBMCs cultured with HCoV-229E spike peptides, taken before COVID-19 vaccination. This TCR derives from a human donor who received a COVID-19 vaccine. The CDR3 loop is CASSSPGGSGELFF. CDR3 sequence (DNA): TGTGCCAGCAGCTCCCCTGGGGGGTCCGGGGAGCTGTTTTTT.